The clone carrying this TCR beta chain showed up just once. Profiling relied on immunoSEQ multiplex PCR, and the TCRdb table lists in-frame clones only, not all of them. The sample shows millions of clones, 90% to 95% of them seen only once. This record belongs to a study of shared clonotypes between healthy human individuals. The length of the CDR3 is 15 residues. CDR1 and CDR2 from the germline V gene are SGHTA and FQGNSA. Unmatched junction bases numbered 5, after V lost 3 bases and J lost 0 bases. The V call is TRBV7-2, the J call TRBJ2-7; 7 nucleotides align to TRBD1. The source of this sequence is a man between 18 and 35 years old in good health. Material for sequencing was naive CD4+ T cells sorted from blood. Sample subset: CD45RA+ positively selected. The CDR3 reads CASSFMGQSSYEQYF. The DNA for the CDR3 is TGTGCCAGCAGCTTCATGGGACAGAGCTCCTACGAGCAGTACTTC.